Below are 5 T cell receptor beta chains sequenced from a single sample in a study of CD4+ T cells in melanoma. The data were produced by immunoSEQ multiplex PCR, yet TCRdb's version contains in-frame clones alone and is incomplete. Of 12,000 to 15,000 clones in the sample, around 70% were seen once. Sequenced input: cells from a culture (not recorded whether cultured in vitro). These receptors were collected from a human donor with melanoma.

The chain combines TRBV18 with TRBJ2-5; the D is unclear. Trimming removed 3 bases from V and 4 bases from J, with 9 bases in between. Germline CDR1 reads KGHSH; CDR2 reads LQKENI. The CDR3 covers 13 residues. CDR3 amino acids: CASSPLSAETQYF. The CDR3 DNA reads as TGTGCCAGCTCACCTCTTTCGGCAGAGACCCAGTACTTC.

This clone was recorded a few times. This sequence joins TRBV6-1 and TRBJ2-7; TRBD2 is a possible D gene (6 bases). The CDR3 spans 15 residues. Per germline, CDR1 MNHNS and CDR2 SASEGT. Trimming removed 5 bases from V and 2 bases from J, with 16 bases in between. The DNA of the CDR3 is TGTGCCAGCAGTACAACTTGGGCGGGGACCTACGAGCAGTACTTC. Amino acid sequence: CASSTTWAGTYEQYF.

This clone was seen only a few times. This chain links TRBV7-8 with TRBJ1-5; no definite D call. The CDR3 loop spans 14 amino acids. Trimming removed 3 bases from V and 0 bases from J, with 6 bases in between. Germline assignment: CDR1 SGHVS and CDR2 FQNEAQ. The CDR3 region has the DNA TGTGCCAGCAGCTTTCGGGGTAGCAATCAGCCCCAGCATTTT. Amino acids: CASSFRGSNQPQHF.

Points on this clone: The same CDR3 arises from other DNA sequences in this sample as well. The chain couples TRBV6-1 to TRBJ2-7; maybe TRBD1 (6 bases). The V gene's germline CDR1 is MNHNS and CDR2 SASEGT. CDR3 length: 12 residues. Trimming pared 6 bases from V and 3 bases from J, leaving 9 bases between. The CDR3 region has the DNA TGTGCCAGCAGGCCACAGGGCTACGAGCAGTACTTC. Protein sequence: CASRPQGYEQYF.

The CDR3 region is CASSSGDTNTEAFF. The CDR3, as DNA: TGTGCCAGCAGTTCTGGGGACACGAACACTGAAGCTTTCTTT. The V call is TRBV11-2, the J call TRBJ1-1; weak D call: TRBD1 (6 bases). CDR1 is SGHAT and CDR2 is FQNNGV in the germline V gene. This CDR3 is built from 14 residues. Deletions cut 6 bases from V and 1 base from J, with 12 bases between.